Detailed here is one T cell receptor beta chain. This record belongs to a study of radiation and T cells in renal cell carcinoma. The data were produced by immunoSEQ multiplex PCR, yet TCRdb's version contains in-frame clones alone and is incomplete. The table has roughly 14,000 clones, around 60% seen once. Germline assignment: CDR1 MNHEY and CDR2 SVGAGI. V was shortened by 6 bases and J by 2 bases, with 14 bases between the two germline ends. The CDR3 length is 15 residues. Treatment given: treatment-naive control, cytoreductive nephrectomy. The chain combines TRBV6-5 with TRBJ1-5, with D tentatively TRBD1 (6 bases). The source is a man aged 45 to 65 with renal cell carcinoma. The sample here was tumor tissue, taken from a patient whose treatment was nephrectomy without radiotherapy. The CDR3 spells CASSNRVGGNQPQHF. In DNA form, the CDR3 reads TGTGCCAGCAGCAACAGGGTCGGGGGCAATCAGCCCCAGCATTTT.